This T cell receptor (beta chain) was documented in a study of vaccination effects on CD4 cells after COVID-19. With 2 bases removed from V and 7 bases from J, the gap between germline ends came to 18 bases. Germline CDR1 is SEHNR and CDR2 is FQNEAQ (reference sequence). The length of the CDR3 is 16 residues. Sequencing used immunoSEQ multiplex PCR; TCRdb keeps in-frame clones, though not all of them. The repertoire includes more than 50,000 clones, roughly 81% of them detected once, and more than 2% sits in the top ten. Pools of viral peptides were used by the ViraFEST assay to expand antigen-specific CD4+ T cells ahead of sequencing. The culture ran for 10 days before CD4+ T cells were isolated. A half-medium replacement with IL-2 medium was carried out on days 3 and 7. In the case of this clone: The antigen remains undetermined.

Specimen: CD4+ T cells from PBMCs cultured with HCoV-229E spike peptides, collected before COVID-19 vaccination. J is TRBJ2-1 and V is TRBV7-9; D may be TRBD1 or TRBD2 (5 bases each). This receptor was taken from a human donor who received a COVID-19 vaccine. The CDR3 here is CASSLLRGGRINEQFF. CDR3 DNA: TGTGCCAGCAGCTTATTGCGTGGGGGAAGAATAAATGAGCAGTTCTTC.